This TCR beta chain appears in the sequencing data of a study of T cells in women clearing cervical HPV infection. The table came from immunoSEQ multiplex PCR; TCRdb's copy has only in-frame clones and leaves some out. This sample contains nearly 35,000 clones. A note on this clone: As yet, its antigen is unknown. The CDR3 extends 3 residues past the end of the read, so its final part is completed from the germline J gene.

Germline V gene lookup returns CDR1 GTSNPN and CDR2 SVGIG (reference sequence). The CDR3 has 15 amino acids. General study results and limits: TRBV6-7 relative abundance averaged approximately 0.1% in cases and under 0.2% in controls.

The V gene is TRBV30, the J gene TRBJ2-4; D may be TRBD1 (5 bases). The TCR originated in a woman between 18 and 69 years old with a cervical HPV16 infection that either progressed to CIN3+ or cleared (not recorded which). Sequenced input: blood buffy coat. The DNA read from the CDR3 is TGTGCCTGGAGGAAAGGACAAACAGCTAACTATGGT. This codes for CAWRKGQTANYG. The full-length CDR3 reads as CAWRKGQTANYGQYF. The full variable domain, in which reference TRBV30 and TRBJ2-4 provide the parts outside the CDR3, is SQTIHQWPATLVQPVGSPLSLECTVEGTSNPNLYWYRQAAGRGLQLLFYSVGIGQISSEVPQNLSASRPQDRQFILSSKKLLLSDSGFYLCAWRKGQTANYGQYFGAGTRLSVL.